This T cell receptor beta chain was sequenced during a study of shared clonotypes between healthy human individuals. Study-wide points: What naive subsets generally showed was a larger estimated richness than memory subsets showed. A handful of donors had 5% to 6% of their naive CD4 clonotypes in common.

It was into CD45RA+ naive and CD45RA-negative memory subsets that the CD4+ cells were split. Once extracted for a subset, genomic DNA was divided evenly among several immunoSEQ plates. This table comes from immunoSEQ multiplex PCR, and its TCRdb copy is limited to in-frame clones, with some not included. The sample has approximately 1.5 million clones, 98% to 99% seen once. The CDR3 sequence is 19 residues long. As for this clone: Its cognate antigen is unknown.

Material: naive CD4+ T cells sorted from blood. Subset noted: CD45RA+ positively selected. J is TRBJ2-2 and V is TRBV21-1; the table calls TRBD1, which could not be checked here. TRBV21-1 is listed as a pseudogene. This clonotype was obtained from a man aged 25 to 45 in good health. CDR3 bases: TGTGCCAGCAGCAAAGGCCCGCCAGGCCAGGTGGGGAACACCGGGGAGCTGTTTTTT. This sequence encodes CASSKGPPGQVGNTGELFF.